The 5 T cell receptor beta chains below were found in one sample sequenced in a study of T cells in localized non-small cell lung cancer. Generated by immunoSEQ multiplex PCR, the TCRdb table keeps only in-frame clones and is missing some. The sample includes around 91,000 clones, roughly 86% of them seen just once. The specimen comprised peripheral blood, sampled before any cancer treatment. These receptors were obtained from a man aged 40-75 years with stage I squamous cell lung carcinoma.

As DNA, the CDR3 is TGTGCCAGCAGTGAACGGGCGGGTACAGGAAACACCATATATTTT. It encodes CASSERAGTGNTIYF. The chain has TRBV2 and TRBJ1-3, with D uncertain. In germline, CDR1 is SNHLY, CDR2 FYNNEI. The length of the CDR3 is 15 residues. Trimming cost V 2 bases and J 4 bases, with 12 bases left between them.

The chain has TRBV11-1 and TRBJ2-7; weak D call: TRBD2 (6 bases). Trimming cost V 5 bases and J 2 bases, with 25 bases left between them. Germline V gene data show CDR1 as SGHAT and CDR2 as FQDESV (reference sequence). The length of the CDR3 is 18 residues. CDR3 sequence (DNA): TGTGCCAGCAGCGTAGGGACCCGGTGGGAACTAGCTACCTACGAGCAGTACTTC. Translating it yields CASSVGTRWELATYEQYF.

This sequence joins TRBV5-1 and TRBJ2-1, with 7 nucleotides matching TRBD1. V gave up 1 base and J gave up 6 bases; unmatched junction bases: 7. Germline CDR1 is SGHRS and CDR2 is YFSETQ. CDR3 length: 15 residues. CDR3 residues: CASSLTGVKGNEQFF. The CDR3 DNA follows: TGCGCCAGCAGCTTGACAGGGGTTAAAGGCAATGAGCAGTTCTTC.

The chain is built from TRBV7-3 and TRBJ2-1, with 9 bases that match TRBD2. Trimming at V came to 1 base and at J to 14 bases, leaving 3 bases not matched to a gene. The CDR3 extends over 12 amino acids. Germline V gene sequence: CDR1 SGHTA, CDR2 FQGTGA. The CDR3 DNA sequence: TGTGCCAGCAGCTTAAGCGGGGGGGCTGAGTTCTTC. The encoded protein is CASSLSGGAEFF. Based on the CDR3 plus reference TRBV7-3 and TRBJ2-1, the full variable domain is GAGVSQTPSNKVTEKGKYVELRCDPISGHTALYWYRQSLGQGPEFLIYFQGTGAADDSGLPNDRFFAVRPEGSVSTLKIQRTERGDSAVYLCASSLSGGAEFFGPGTRLTVL.

The V and J genes are TRBV2 and TRBJ2-4; no clear D gene. The CDR3 is 12 residues long. The V gene's germline CDR1 is SNHLY and CDR2 FYNNEI. V was pared by 7 bases and J by 4 bases, with 8 bases between. The CDR3: CASKGLKNIQYF. The CDR3 DNA follows: TGTGCCAGCAAGGGCTTAAAAAACATTCAGTACTTC.